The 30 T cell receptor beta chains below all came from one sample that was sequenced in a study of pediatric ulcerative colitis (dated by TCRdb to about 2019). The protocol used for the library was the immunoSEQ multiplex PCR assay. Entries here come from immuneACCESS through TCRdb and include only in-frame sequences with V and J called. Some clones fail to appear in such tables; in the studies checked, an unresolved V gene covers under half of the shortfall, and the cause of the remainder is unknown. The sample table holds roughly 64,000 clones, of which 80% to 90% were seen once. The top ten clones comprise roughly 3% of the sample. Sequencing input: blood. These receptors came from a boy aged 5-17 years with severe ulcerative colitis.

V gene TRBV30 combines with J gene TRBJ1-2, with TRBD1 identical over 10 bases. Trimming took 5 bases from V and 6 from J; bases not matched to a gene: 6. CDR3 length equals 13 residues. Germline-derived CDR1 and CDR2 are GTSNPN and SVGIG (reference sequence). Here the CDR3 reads CAWVTGGRNGYTF. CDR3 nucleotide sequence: TGTGCCTGGGTGACAGGGGGCCGGAATGGCTACACCTTC.

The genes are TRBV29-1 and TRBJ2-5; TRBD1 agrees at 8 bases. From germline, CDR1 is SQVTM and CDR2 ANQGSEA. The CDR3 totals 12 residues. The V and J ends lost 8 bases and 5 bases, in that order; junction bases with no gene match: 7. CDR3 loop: CSSRTGLETQYF. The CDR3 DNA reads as TGCAGCTCACGGACAGGGTTGGAGACCCAGTACTTC. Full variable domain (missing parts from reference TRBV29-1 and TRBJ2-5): SAVISQKPSRDICQRGTSLTIQCQVDSQVTMMFWYRQQPGQSLTLIATANQGSEATYESGFVIDKFPISRPNLTFSTLTVSNMSPEDSSIYLCSSRTGLETQYFGPGTRLLVL.

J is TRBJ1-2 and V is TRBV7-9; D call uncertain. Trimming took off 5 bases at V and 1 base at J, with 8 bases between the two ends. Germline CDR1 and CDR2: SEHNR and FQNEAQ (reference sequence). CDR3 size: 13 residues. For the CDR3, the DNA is TGTGCCAGCAGCAAACTGGATAACTATGGCTACACCTTC. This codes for CASSKLDNYGYTF.

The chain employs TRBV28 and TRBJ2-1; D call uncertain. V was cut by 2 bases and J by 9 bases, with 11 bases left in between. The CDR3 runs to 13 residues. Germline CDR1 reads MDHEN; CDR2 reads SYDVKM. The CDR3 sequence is CASSLDWASEQFF. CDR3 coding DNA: TGTGCCAGCAGTTTAGATTGGGCTAGTGAGCAGTTCTTC. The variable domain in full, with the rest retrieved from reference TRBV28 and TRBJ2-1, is DVKVTQSSRYLVKRTGEKVFLECVQDMDHENMFWYRQDPGLGLRLIYFSYDVKMKEKGDIPEGYSVSREKKERFSLILESASTNQTSMYLCASSLDWASEQFFGPGTRLTVL.

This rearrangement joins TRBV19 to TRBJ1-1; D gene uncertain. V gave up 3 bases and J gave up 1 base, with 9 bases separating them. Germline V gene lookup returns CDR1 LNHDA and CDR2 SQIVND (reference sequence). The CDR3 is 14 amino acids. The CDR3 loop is CASSIEVPNTEAFF. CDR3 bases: TGTGCCAGTAGTATCGAGGTCCCGAACACTGAAGCTTTCTTT.

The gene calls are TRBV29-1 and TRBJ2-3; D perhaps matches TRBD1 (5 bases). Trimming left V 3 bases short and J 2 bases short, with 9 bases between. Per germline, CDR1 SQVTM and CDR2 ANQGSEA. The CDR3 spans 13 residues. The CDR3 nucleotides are TGCAGCGTTGAGTCAGGGTCCACAGATACGCAGTATTTT. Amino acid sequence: CSVESGSTDTQYF.

The CDR3 here is CASSTHRVLGNTIYF. In DNA, the CDR3 is TGTGCCAGCAGTACCCACAGGGTACTGGGAAACACCATATATTTT. The chain combines TRBV6-6 with TRBJ1-3; a possible D gene is TRBD1 (6 bases). Per germline, CDR1 MNHNY and CDR2 SVGAGI (reference sequence). V lost 5 bases to trimming and J lost 4 bases, with 15 bases between them. CDR3 length: 15 amino acids.

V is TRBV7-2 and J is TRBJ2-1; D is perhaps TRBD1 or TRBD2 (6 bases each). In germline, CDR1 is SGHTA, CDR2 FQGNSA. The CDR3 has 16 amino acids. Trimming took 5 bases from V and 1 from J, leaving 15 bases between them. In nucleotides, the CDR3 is TGTGCCAGCAGCAAGGCCGCGGGACAATCCTACAATGAGCAGTTCTTC. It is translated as CASSKAAGQSYNEQFF. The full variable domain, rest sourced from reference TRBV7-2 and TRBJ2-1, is GAGVSQSPSNKVTEKGKDVELRCDPISGHTALYWYRQSLGQGLEFLIYFQGNSAPDKSGLPSDRFSAERTGGSVSTLTIQRTQQEDSAVYLCASSKAAGQSYNEQFFGPGTRLTVL.

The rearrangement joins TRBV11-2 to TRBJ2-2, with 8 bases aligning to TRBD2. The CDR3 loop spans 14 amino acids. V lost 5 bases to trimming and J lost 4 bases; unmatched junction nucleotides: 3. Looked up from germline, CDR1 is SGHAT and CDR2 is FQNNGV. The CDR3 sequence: CASSLSGSTGELFF. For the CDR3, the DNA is TGTGCCAGCAGCCTCAGCGGGAGCACCGGGGAGCTGTTTTTT. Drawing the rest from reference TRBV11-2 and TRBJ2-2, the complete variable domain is EAGVAQSPRYKIIEKRQSVAFWCNPISGHATLYWYQQILGQGPKLLIQFQNNGVVDDSQLPKDRFSAERLKGVDSTLKIQPAKLEDSAVYLCASSLSGSTGELFFGEGSRLTVL.

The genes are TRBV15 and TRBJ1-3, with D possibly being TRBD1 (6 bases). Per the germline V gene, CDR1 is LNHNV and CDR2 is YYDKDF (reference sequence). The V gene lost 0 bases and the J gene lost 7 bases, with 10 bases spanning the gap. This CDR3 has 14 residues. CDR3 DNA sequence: TGTGCCACCAGCAGAGAAGGGGGGGCCAACACCATATATTTT. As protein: CATSREGGANTIYF.

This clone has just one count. CDR3 in amino acids: CASSFSDRRNQPQHF. DNA of the CDR3: TGTGCCAGCAGTTTCTCTGATAGGCGTAATCAGCCCCAGCATTTT. The J gene is TRBJ1-5, the V gene TRBV28; D is uncertain. CDR3 length: 15 residues. With 3 bases removed from V and 4 bases from J, the gap between germline ends came to 13 bases. Germline lookup yields CDR1 MDHEN and CDR2 SYDVKM.

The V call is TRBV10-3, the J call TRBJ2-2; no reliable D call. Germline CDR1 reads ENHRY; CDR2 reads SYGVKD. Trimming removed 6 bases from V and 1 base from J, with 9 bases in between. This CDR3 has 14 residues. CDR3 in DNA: TGTGCCATCAGGACGAACTTGAACACCGGGGAGCTGTTTTTT. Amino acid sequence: CAIRTNLNTGELFF.

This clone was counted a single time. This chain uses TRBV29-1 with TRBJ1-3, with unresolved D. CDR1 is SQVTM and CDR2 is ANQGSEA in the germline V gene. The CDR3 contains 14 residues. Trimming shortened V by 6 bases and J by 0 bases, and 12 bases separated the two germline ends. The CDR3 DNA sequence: TGCAGCGTCGTTAGCGGGTCCTCTGGAAACACCATATATTTT. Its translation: CSVVSGSSGNTIYF. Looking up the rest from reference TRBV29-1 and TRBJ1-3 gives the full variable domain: SAVISQKPSRDICQRGTSLTIQCQVDSQVTMMFWYRQQPGQSLTLIATANQGSEATYESGFVIDKFPISRPNLTFSTLTVSNMSPEDSSIYLCSVVSGSSGNTIYFGEGSWLTVV.

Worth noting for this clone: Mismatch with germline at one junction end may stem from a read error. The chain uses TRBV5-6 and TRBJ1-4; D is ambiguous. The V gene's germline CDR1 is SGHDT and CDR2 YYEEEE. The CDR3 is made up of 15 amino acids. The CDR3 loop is CASRLGSPLNEKLFF. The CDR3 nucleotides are TGTGCCAGCCGCTTGGGGTCTCCCCTGAATGAAAAACTGTTTTTT.

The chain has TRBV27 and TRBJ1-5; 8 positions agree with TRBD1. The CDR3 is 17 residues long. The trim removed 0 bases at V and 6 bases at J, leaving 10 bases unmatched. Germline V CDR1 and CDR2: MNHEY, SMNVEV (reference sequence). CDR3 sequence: CASSLSQGAGGGQPQHF. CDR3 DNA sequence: TGTGCCAGCAGTTTATCCCAGGGGGCGGGGGGTGGTCAGCCCCAGCATTTT.

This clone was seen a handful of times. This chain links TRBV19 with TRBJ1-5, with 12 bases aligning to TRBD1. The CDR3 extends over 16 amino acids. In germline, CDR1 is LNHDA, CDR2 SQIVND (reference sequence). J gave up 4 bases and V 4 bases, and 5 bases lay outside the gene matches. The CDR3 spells CASSRGTGGANQPQHF. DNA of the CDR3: TGTGCCAGTAGTAGAGGGACAGGGGGCGCAAATCAGCCCCAGCATTTT.

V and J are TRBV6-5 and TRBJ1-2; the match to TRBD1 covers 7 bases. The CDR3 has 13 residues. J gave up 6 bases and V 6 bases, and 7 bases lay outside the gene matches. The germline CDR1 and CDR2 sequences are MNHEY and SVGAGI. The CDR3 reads CASRPFDRDGYTF. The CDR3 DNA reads TGTGCCAGCAGACCATTCGACAGGGATGGCTACACCTTC.

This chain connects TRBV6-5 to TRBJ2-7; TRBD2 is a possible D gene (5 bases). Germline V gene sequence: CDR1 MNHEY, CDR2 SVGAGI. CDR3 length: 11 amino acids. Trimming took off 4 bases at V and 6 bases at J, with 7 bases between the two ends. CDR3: CASSSGVEQYF. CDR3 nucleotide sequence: TGTGCCAGCAGTTCCGGGGTCGAGCAGTACTTC.

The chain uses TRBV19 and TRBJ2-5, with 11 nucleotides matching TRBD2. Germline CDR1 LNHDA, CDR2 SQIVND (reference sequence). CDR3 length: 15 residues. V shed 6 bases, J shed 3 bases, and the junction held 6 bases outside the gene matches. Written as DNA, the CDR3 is TGTGCCAGTAGCGGGCTAGCGGGAGGCGAAGAGACCCAGTACTTC. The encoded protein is CASSGLAGGEETQYF.

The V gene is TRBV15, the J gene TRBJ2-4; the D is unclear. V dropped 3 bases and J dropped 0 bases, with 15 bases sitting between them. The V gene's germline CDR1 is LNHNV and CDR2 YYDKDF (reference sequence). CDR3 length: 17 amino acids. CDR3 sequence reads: CATSRDPRSLAKNIQYF. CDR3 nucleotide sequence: TGTGCCACCAGCAGGGACCCACGATCCTTAGCCAAAAACATTCAGTACTTC.

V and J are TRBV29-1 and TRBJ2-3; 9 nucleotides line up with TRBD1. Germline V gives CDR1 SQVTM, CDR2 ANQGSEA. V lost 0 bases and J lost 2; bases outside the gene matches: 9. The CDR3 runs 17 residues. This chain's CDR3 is CSVEDMRGTGLTDTQYF. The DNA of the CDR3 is TGCAGCGTTGAAGATATGCGGGGGACAGGGCTCACAGATACGCAGTATTTT.

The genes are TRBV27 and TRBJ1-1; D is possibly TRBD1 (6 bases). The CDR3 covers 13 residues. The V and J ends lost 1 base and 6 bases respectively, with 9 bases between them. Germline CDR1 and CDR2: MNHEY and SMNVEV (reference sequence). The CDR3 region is CASSLFGGAEAFF. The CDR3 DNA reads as TGTGCCAGCAGTTTATTTGGGGGCGCTGAAGCTTTCTTT.

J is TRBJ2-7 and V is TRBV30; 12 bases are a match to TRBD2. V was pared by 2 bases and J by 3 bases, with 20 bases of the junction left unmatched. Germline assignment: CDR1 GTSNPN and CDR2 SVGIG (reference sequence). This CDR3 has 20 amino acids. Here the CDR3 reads CAWSPPPASGRATVLYEQYF. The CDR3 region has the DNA TGTGCCTGGAGTCCACCCCCCGCTAGCGGGAGGGCCACAGTACTCTACGAGCAGTACTTC.

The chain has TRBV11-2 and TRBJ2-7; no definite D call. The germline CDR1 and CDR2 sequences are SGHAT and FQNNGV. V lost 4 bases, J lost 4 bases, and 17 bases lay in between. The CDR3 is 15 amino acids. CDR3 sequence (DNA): TGTGCCAGCAGCTCCGAGGCGACTCTCGGGTACGAGCAGTACTTC. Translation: CASSSEATLGYEQYF.

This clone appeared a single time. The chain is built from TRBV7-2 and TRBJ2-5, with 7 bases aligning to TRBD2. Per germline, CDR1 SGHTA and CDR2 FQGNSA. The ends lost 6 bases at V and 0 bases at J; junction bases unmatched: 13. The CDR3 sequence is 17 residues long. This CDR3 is CASSLSGGGAYQETQYF. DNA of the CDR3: TGTGCCAGCAGTTTAAGTGGGGGAGGGGCTTACCAAGAGACCCAGTACTTC.

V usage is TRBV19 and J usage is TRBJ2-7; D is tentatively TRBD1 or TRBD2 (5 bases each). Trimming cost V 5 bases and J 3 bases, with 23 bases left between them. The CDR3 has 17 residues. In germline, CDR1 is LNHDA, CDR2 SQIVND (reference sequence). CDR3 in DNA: TGTGCCAGTAGTGAGGGGCCGGCCCGACGCAGTGTCTACGAGCAGTACTTC. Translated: CASSEGPARRSVYEQYF.

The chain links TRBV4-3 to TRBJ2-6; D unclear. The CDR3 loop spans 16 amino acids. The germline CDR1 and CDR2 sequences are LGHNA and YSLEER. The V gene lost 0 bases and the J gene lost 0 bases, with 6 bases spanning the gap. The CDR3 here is CASSQDLSSGANVLTF. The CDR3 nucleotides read TGCGCCAGCAGCCAAGATCTAAGCTCTGGGGCCAACGTCCTGACTTTC.

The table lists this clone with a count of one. The DNA for the CDR3 is TGTGCCAGCAGACAGGGGGCTGGAAACACCATATATTTT. This gives the protein CASRQGAGNTIYF. This chain joins TRBV6-1 and TRBJ1-3; 8 bases fit TRBD1. V lost 6 bases, J lost 2 bases, and 0 bases stayed unmatched. The CDR3 sequence is 13 residues long. Germline V gene lookup returns CDR1 MNHNS and CDR2 SASEGT.

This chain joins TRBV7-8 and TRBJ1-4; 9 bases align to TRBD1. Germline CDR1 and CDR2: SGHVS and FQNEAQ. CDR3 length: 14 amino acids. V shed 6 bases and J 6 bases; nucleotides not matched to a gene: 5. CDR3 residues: CASSRRDRDEKLFF. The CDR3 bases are TGTGCCAGCAGTCGCCGGGACAGGGATGAAAAACTGTTTTTT. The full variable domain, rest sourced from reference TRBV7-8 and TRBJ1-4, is GAGVSQSPRYKVAKRGQDVALRCDPISGHVSLFWYQQALGQGPEFLTYFQNEAQLDKSGLPSDRFFAERPEGSVSTLKIQRTQQEDSAVYLCASSRRDRDEKLFFGSGTQLSVL.

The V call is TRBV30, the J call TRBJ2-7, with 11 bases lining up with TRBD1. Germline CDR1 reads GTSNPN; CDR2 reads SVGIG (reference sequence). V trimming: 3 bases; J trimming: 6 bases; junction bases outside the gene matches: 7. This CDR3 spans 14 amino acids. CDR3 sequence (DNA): TGTGCCTGGAGGGGGGACAGGGGGTTCTCCGAGCAGTACTTC. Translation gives CAWRGDRGFSEQYF.